This paragraph reports one T cell receptor beta chain. The CDR3 totals 14 residues. Trimming took 9 bases from V and 8 from J; bases not matched to a gene: 15. In germline, CDR1 is MDHEN, CDR2 SYDVKM. The data originate from a study of blood T cell repertoires in COVID-19. The overall study: PBMCs, B-cell-depleted T cells, or T cells provided the cDNA or gDNA that made up the material.

In the original workflow: Amplification from reference gene primers served as the basis for estimated nucleated cell counts. Libraries were prepared by immunoSEQ multiplex PCR; TCRdb keeps only in-frame clonotypes and omits some of them. V and J calls and clone size are those listed in that table; D and trimming were worked out from the DNA. The sample contains about 140,000 clones, 80% of which appear only once. Sequencing was performed on peripheral blood. This rearrangement joins TRBV28 to TRBJ1-1; 7 nucleotides match TRBD1. The origin of this receptor is a woman between 45 and 60 years old with acute or convalescent COVID-19. The CDR3: CASDEQGRPGEAFF. The CDR3 DNA is TGTGCCAGTGACGAACAGGGGCGTCCTGGGGAAGCTTTCTTT.